The 19 T cell receptor beta chains below were found in one sample sequenced in a study of T cells expressing NK-cell markers. No DNA is given; TCRdb re-called the 5' RACE reads and lists each CDR3 protein once. This sample's table has 450,000 to 600,000 distinct CDR3 sequences. Material for sequencing was blood T cells: a sorted CD56 or NKG2C T cell subset, CD4+ or CD8+ T cells, or bulk PBMC T cells (not recorded which). The source is a young man in good health.

J is TRBJ2-1 and V is TRBV6-4; the TRBD2 assignment by TCRdb is unverifiable without DNA. The CDR3 totals 14 residues. CDR1 and CDR2 (germline): MRHNA, SNTAGT. The CDR3 reads CASGGGLGTTKQFF.

This chain connects TRBV5-1 to TRBJ2-2; the D call from TCRdb, TRBD1, cannot be confirmed without DNA. This CDR3 is built from 16 residues. Germline CDR1 SGHRS, CDR2 YFSETQ. The CDR3 loop is CASSSGRDTNTGELFF. Variable domain in full (rest from reference TRBV5-1 and TRBJ2-2): KAGVTQTPRYLIKTRGQQVTLSCSPISGHRSVSWYQQTPGQGLQFLFEYFSETQRNKGNFPGRFSGRQFSNSRSEMNVSTLELGDSALYLCASSSGRDTNTGELFFGEGSRLTVL.

This chain uses TRBV10-2 with TRBJ2-5; without DNA, the TCRdb call of TRBD1 cannot be checked. Germline V CDR1 and CDR2: WSHSY, SAAADI. The CDR3 totals 11 residues. This CDR3 is CAARGWETQYF.

The chain links TRBV29-1 to TRBJ2-3; TCRdb designates TRBD2, a call that cannot be tested without DNA. Germline lookup yields CDR1 SQVTM and CDR2 ANQGSEA. CDR3 length: 13 amino acids. The CDR3 loop reads CSVEDVLADTQYF.

The chain employs TRBV6-1 and TRBJ2-7. This CDR3 spans 13 amino acids. In germline, CDR1 is MNHNS, CDR2 SASEGT. CDR3 in amino acids: CASSAVKGYEQYF.

The chain is built from TRBV12-3 or TRBV12-4 and TRBJ2-3. The CDR3 runs 16 residues. The chain's CDR3 is CASSLARAEKLNTQYF.

The rearrangement uses TRBV7-9 and TRBJ1-2; the D call of TRBD1 rests on TCRdb alone, since no DNA is present to check it. This CDR3 comprises 14 residues. Germline V gene lookup returns CDR1 SEHNR and CDR2 FQNEAQ (reference sequence). The CDR3 reads CASSLDGGLYGYTF.

The chain combines TRBV11-2 with TRBJ1-1; TCRdb designates TRBD1, a call that cannot be tested without DNA. This CDR3 is built from 14 residues. The V gene's germline CDR1 is SGHAT and CDR2 FQNNGV. CDR3: CASSPRDRNTEAFF.

This chain joins TRBV27 and TRBJ2-1; TCRdb outputs TRBD2, but without DNA this stays unchecked. The CDR3 covers 14 residues. Germline assignment: CDR1 MNHEY and CDR2 SMNVEV (reference sequence). CDR3 loop: CASILADSYNEQFF.

The CDR3 protein is CASNIAGGRDEQFF. The chain combines TRBV2 with TRBJ2-1; no DNA is available, so the TRBD2 call from TCRdb remains unchecked. Germline values: CDR1 SNHLY, CDR2 FYNNEI. CDR3 length equals 14 residues.

V gene TRBV12-3 or TRBV12-4 combines with J gene TRBJ2-5. CDR3 size: 12 residues. Here the CDR3 reads CASSWDFETQYF.

This chain uses TRBV7-9 with TRBJ2-2; lacking DNA, the TRBD2 call made by TCRdb goes unchecked. The germline CDR1 and CDR2 sequences are SEHNR and FQNEAQ (reference sequence). This CDR3 region has 14 residues. The CDR3 protein is CASSPGRATGELFF.

The rearrangement uses TRBV12-3 or TRBV12-4 and TRBJ1-1. This CDR3 is built from 14 residues. The CDR3 here is CASSLATSPTEAFF.

The rearrangement links TRBV5-1 to TRBJ2-5; TCRdb gives TRBD2 as the D gene, but with no DNA this cannot be confirmed. The CDR3 loop spans 16 amino acids. Germline V lookup: CDR1 SGHRS, CDR2 YFSETQ. The CDR3: CASSEGLRMGQETQYF.

This chain uses TRBV15 with TRBJ2-3; TCRdb returns TRBD1, unconfirmable since there is no DNA. CDR3 length: 15 amino acids. CDR1 is LNHNV and CDR2 is YYDKDF in the germline V gene (reference sequence). Here the CDR3 reads CATSRGQFSTDTQYF. Full variable domain (outside the CDR3, taken from reference TRBV15 and TRBJ2-3): DAMVIQNPRYQVTQFGKPVTLSCSQTLNHNVMYWYQQKSSQAPKLLFHYYDKDFNNEADTPDNFQSRRPNTSFCFLDIRSPGLGDTAMYLCATSRGQFSTDTQYFGPGTRLTVL.

J is TRBJ1-4 and V is TRBV21-1; TCRdb's D call, TRBD1, is unchecked because there is no DNA. TRBV21-1 is given as a pseudogene. The CDR3 sequence is 18 residues long. The CDR3 is CASSKVSGPLWGDEKLFF.

CDR3 region: CATSRDEGLSYEQYF. V gene TRBV15 combines with J gene TRBJ2-7; as DNA is missing, the TRBD2 call by TCRdb cannot be tested. This CDR3 region has 15 residues. Germline V gene lookup returns CDR1 LNHNV and CDR2 YYDKDF (reference sequence).

The rearrangement uses TRBV7-9 and TRBJ1-1; lacking DNA, the TRBD1 call made by TCRdb goes unchecked. This CDR3 has 15 residues. The germline V gene has CDR1 SEHNR and CDR2 FQNEAQ (reference sequence). CDR3 region: CASSKQGPPHTEAFF. The full variable domain, completed using reference TRBV7-9 and TRBJ1-1, is DTGVSQNPRHKITKRGQNVTFRCDPISEHNRLYWYRQTLGQGPEFLTYFQNEAQLEKSRLLSDRFSAERPKGSFSTLEIQRTEQGDSAMYLCASSKQGPPHTEAFFGQGTRLTVV.

The CDR3: CASSIRTAYNEQFF. The chain joins TRBV5-6 to TRBJ2-1; TCRdb selects TRBD1, and the lack of DNA leaves this call unchecked. The CDR3 length is 14 residues. The V gene's germline CDR1 is SGHDT and CDR2 YYEEEE.